The next 7 T cell receptor beta chains were all read from a single sample in a study of blood T cells in healthy people across ages. It was with a sample-barcoded 5' primer and a J-beta primer mix that a second PCR of about 6 to 12 cycles was run. TCRdb recomputed calls from the 5' RACE reads with MiXCR, one row per CDR3 protein. This table holds around 1,900,000 distinct CDR3 sequences, approximately 40% found once. Sequenced sample: blood. Receptors were obtained from a human donor in good health.

V is TRBV2 and J is TRBJ2-1; 7 positions agree with TRBD2. There are 11 residues in the CDR3. CDR1 and CDR2 (germline): SNHLY, FYNNEI. DNA for the CDR3: TGTGTCACTTCCAGGGAGGGTGAGCAGTTCTTC. Residues: CVTSREGEQFF. The full variable domain, with the rest looked up from reference TRBV2 and TRBJ2-1, is EPEVTQTPSHQVTQMGQEVILRCVPISNHLYFYWYRQILGQKVEFLVSFYNNEISEKSEIFDDQFSVERPDGSNFTLKIRSTKLEDSAMYFCVTSREGEQFFGPGTRLTVL.

This sequence joins TRBV7-9 and TRBJ2-5; no clear D gene. The CDR3 runs 14 residues. The germline V gene has CDR1 SEHNR and CDR2 FQNEAQ (reference sequence). V was shortened by 0 bases and J by 5 bases, with 10 bases between the two germline ends. CDR3 DNA sequence: TGTGCCAGCAGCTTAGCGGGCAGCTCGGAGACCCAGTACTTC. It yields the protein CASSLAGSSETQYF.

This chain joins TRBV12-3 or TRBV12-4 and TRBJ2-1, with a tentative D call TRBD1 (6 bases). The CDR3 loop spans 11 amino acids. Trimming shortened V by 5 bases and J by 14 bases, and 13 bases separated the two germline ends. CDR3 residues: CASSTGFEKFF. The CDR3 DNA reads TGTGCCAGCAGTACAGGGTTCGAAAAGTTCTTC.

The gene calls are TRBV4-1 and TRBJ1-2; the D is unclear. CDR3 length equals 15 residues. V was pared by 0 bases and J by 7 bases, with 15 bases between. CDR1 is MGHRA and CDR2 is YSYEKL in the germline V gene. CDR3 protein: CASSQEMGLSFGYTF. The CDR3 coding sequence is TGCGCCAGCAGCCAAGAAATGGGGTTGAGTTTTGGCTACACCTTC.

This chain uses TRBV4-2 with TRBJ2-5; tentatively, D is TRBD1 (5 bases). Germline loops: CDR1 LGHNA, CDR2 YNFKEQ. The V gene lost 1 base and the J gene lost 2 bases, with 11 bases spanning the gap. This CDR3 region has 15 residues. CDR3 region: CASSQGDRQQETQYF. In nucleotides, the CDR3 is TGTGCCAGCAGCCAAGGTGATAGACAGCAAGAGACCCAGTACTTC.

The genes are TRBV11-2 and TRBJ1-1; perhaps TRBD1 as D (5 bases). In germline, CDR1 is SGHAT, CDR2 FQNNGV. With 5 bases removed from V and 5 bases from J, the gap between germline ends came to 15 bases. The CDR3 has 14 amino acids. CDR3 in amino acids: CASSPVGSGTEAFF. The CDR3 DNA reads as TGTGCCAGCAGCCCAGTGGGGTCAGGGACTGAAGCTTTCTTT.

The V and J genes are TRBV5-1 and TRBJ1-2; 7 bases are shared with TRBD1. Germline V gene lookup returns CDR1 SGHRS and CDR2 YFSETQ. The CDR3 is made up of 13 amino acids. V lost 8 bases and J lost 8; bases outside the gene matches: 12. CDR3 in amino acids: CASTEQGSWGYTF. The CDR3 nucleotides read TGCGCCAGTACCGAACAGGGGTCCTGGGGCTACACCTTC.